One T cell receptor (beta chain) is described in this entry. This clonotype was recorded at least ten times. Its antigen has not been determined. No quality values exist for individual bases; no much larger clone is one base distant. These data belong to a study of T cells in Graves' hyperthyroidism and ophthalmopathy (dated by TCRdb to between 2017 and 2020). A note on the overall study: A discovery cohort of about 96 patients, 43 with Graves' ophthalmopathy and approximately 57 with stable Graves' hyperthyroidism, was used to find distinguishing TCR V-J signatures. Prospective prediction of ophthalmopathy was tested in an independent validation cohort of 18 to 20 hyperthyroidism patients and 15 to 17 patients who later progressed to ophthalmopathy. The roughly 100 discovery patients were randomly divided into training and test sets at a 7:3 ratio. The study also compared thyroid tissue and blood T-cell repertoires from roughly 6 Graves' hyperthyroidism patients. After sampling, hyperthyroidism patients received methimazole starting at 30 mg daily, and ophthalmopathy patients received high-dose intravenous methylprednisolone. TCR Vbeta CDR3 sequencing of 120 to 150 peripheral blood samples (about 45 ophthalmopathy, 75 hyperthyroidism and roughly 17 progressor patients) is reported in the paper. Overall study outcomes, separate from this receptor: No statistical method was used to fix the sample size in advance, and group allocation was not hidden from the investigators. Most expanded thyroid clonotypes (frequency above 0.001) were also detected in blood, a finding suggesting that blood repertoires may reflect thyroid immune responses. In validation, progression to ophthalmopathy was predicted by the model with around 71% sensitivity and around 76% specificity, a median of about 6.8 months before onset. A model built on a 13 V-J signature distinguished ophthalmopathy from stable hyperthyroidism, reaching 87.88% sensitivity and about 81% specificity in cross-validation and 80%/75% in testing.

The TCR beta CDR3 regions were amplified from RNA transcripts. The first round of RT-PCR for the TCR CDR3 was performed with the HTBI primer set and the Qiagen OneStep RT-PCR kit. Libraries were constructed in a second round of multiplex PCR, after which size selection and purification were performed. Libraries were sequenced paired-end with 100 bp reads on an Illumina HiSeq2000. The source study handled its data this way. SOAPnuke was used to process the raw data, throwing out any read that contained adapters or uncalled bases, had a mean Phred below 15, or lacked an exact constant-primer or identifier match. COPE v1.2.5 was used to merge the high-quality paired reads, and each unique nucleotide sequence was defined as a clonotype. MiTCR v1.1 was used to align clonotypes to the IMGT TRBV, TRBD and TRBJ reference segments. Analysis was restricted to V-J combinations with a frequency above 0.0001, which covered about 99% of repertoires. A TCS score was defined as the ratio between F50 (clonal expansion) and ExV (chaos), using BLOSUM62-based TCRdist between CDR3 peptides within each V-J. Welch's t-statistics and random forest reduced approximately 520 V-J features to some 14, which were used in a naive Bayes classifier (R e1071). Thyroid-blood repertoire similarity was quantified with the Morisita-Horn index. Using fastp trimming at Q25 and MiXCR clonotype assembly, TCRdb reanalyzed the public sequencing data and kept in-frame beta chains. Entries that share a CDR3 protein sequence are merged under the most common genes and DNA. These V and J calls derive from TCRdb rather than the authors' analysis. The sample table contains 80,000 to 100,000 distinct CDR3 sequences; only one count was recorded for about 37% of them. Of the sample, roughly a tenth falls within the top ten clones.

The cysteine opens and the phenylalanine closes a CDR3 of 15 amino acids. Of all the DNA, just the CDR3 is kept, 45 bases in frame from base 1. For CDR1 and CDR2, the germline V gene lists SGHVS and FQNEAQ. V and J are truncated by 1 base and 6 bases respectively, leaving an intervening sequence of 13 bases. A patient counted as having stable Graves' hyperthyroidism if no progression to ophthalmopathy occurred over 18 months of follow-up. Hyperthyroidism patients were newly diagnosed, with disease duration under 2 months, and aged 18 to 65 years. The study excluded patients with uncontrolled infections, other autoimmune diseases, pregnancy or lactation. Diagnoses were established on the basis of clinical symptoms, serum thyroxine and TRAb, thyroid ultrasound, and orbital computed tomography. Total RNA was extracted with Trizol reagent, and quality was checked on an Agilent 2100 Bioanalyzer.

The source is a young woman with Graves' hyperthyroidism. The chain is made from TRBV7-8 and TRBJ1-5; no confident D gene assignment can be made. The sequenced sample consisted of peripheral blood or thyroid tissue (not recorded which). The CDR3 has the sequence CASSLDVGLGQPQHF. DNA sequence: TGTGCCAGCAGCTTAGATGTGGGTCTGGGTCAGCCCCAGCATTTT.